This TCR beta chain comes out of a study of blood T cell repertoires in COVID-19. On the study more broadly: The United States, Italy and Spain provided the acute and convalescent COVID-19 samples. The cDNA or gDNA used as material had been derived from T cells, B-cell-depleted T cells, or PBMCs.

In the source study's methods: Amplification of reference gene primers was used by the study to estimate nucleated cell counts. The table came from immunoSEQ multiplex PCR; TCRdb's copy has only in-frame clones and leaves some out. From that table come the V and J calls and clone size; the DNA was used to work out D and trimming. Of around 200,000 clones listed, 85% to 90% are singletons. The CDR3 covers 16 residues. Germline V gene sequence: CDR1 SNHLY, CDR2 FYNNEI. Losses at the gene ends were 6 bases for V and 3 bases for J; bases not matched to a gene: 9. The chain employs TRBV2 and TRBJ2-3, with 10 bases fitting TRBD2. The sequencing sample was made of peripheral blood. This receptor was taken from a woman between 18 and 29 years old who had recovered from COVID-19. The chain's CDR3 is CASSPPSGGRTDTQYF. CDR3 DNA: TGTGCCAGCAGCCCTCCTAGCGGGGGTAGGACAGATACGCAGTATTTT.